This note documents a single TCR beta chain sequence. The antigen is undetermined. The sample originates from a study of PD-1 blockade in classical Hodgkin lymphoma. Trimming pared 5 bases from V and 8 bases from J, leaving 12 bases between. The CDR3 has 12 amino acids. Germline-derived CDR1 and CDR2 are SEHNR and FQNEAQ (reference sequence). Sequenced by immunoSEQ multiplex PCR; TCRdb stores in-frame clones only, minus some. This sample has some 84,000 clones, with 89% found just once. Study observations and caveats: Prior to therapy, complete responders displayed diversity much like that of newly diagnosed patients. When nivolumab was started under 1 year after ASCT, patients were excluded.

Every patient relapsed after autologous stem cell transplantation, and brentuximab vedotin exposure varied. Complete response, partial response or progressive disease made up the best responses. This sequence was found in a human donor with classical Hodgkin lymphoma. This chain links TRBV7-9 with TRBJ1-2; tentatively, D is TRBD1 (5 bases). This specimen consisted of peripheral blood mononuclear cells (PBMCs), obtained at baseline. CDR3 sequence (DNA): TGTGCCAGCAGCACTCACAGGCGGGGCTACACCTTC. Translating it yields CASSTHRRGYTF.